One sample yielded the 28 T cell receptor beta chains listed below, sequenced in a study of shared clonotypes between healthy human individuals. Measured with immunoSEQ multiplex PCR; TCRdb has only the in-frame clones, and not every one. Of roughly 2.1 million clones in the sample, 93% were seen once. CD45RO-negative, CCR7-positively selected cells formed the naive CD8 fraction, excluding terminally differentiated effector memory CD45RA+ cells. Material for sequencing was naive CD8+ T cells from PBMCs. These receptor sequences come from a man aged 18-30 years in good health. Some clones in this sample may be carry-over from other donors' samples.

The V gene is TRBV27, the J gene TRBJ2-2; D not certain. V lost 5 bases and J lost 1, with 14 bases in between. Looked up from germline, CDR1 is MNHEY and CDR2 is SMNVEV (reference sequence). The length of the CDR3 is 16 residues. CDR3 in amino acids: CASSARVGLNTGELFF. CDR3 nucleotide sequence: TGTGCCAGCAGTGCCCGGGTGGGCCTGAACACCGGGGAGCTGTTTTTT.

V is TRBV5-1 and J is TRBJ1-5; TRBD1 might be the D (5 bases). The germline gives CDR1 SGHRS, CDR2 YFSETQ. The CDR3 has 14 residues. Trimming took off 0 bases at V and 7 bases at J, with 11 bases between the two ends. The CDR3 region is CASSLDGKGQPQHF. The CDR3 nucleotides read TGCGCCAGCAGCTTGGACGGAAAGGGGCAGCCCCAGCATTTT.

The chain employs TRBV6-6 and TRBJ2-3; no definite D call. This CDR3 has 16 amino acids. V lost 0 bases and J lost 2, with 12 bases in between. Germline CDR1 reads MNHNY; CDR2 reads SVGAGI (reference sequence). CDR3 protein: CASSYSLAIHTDTQYF. As DNA, the CDR3 is TGTGCCAGCAGTTACTCGTTGGCCATCCACACAGATACGCAGTATTTT.

The rearrangement uses TRBV9 and TRBJ1-2, with 7 positions matching TRBD1. This CDR3 comprises 17 residues. Germline lookup yields CDR1 SGDLS and CDR2 YYNGEE. After removal of 3 bases from V and 4 bases from J, the junction contained 15 bases not matched to a gene. In DNA form, the CDR3 reads TGTGCCAGCAGCGCGAGAGCTACAGGGGAAGAGACCTATGGCTACACCTTC. It encodes CASSARATGEETYGYTF.

V gene TRBV5-1 combines with J gene TRBJ2-2; D unclear. The CDR3 runs to 12 residues. Germline assignment: CDR1 SGHRS and CDR2 YFSETQ. V lost 1 base, J lost 7 bases, and 5 bases lay in between. The CDR3 here is CASSLPHGELFF. In DNA, the CDR3 is TGCGCCAGCAGCTTGCCGCACGGGGAGCTGTTTTTT.

This clone occurred once. J is TRBJ1-5 and V is TRBV6-1; 7 nucleotides line up with TRBD1. The CDR3 spans 16 residues. J lost 1 base, V lost 2 bases, and 5 bases had no gene match. Germline CDR1 MNHNS, CDR2 SASEGT. The CDR3 DNA reads TGTGCCAGCAGTGAATGGAGACAGGGAAGCAATCAGCCCCAGCATTTT. Translated, it gives CASSEWRQGSNQPQHF.

The gene calls are TRBV5-4 and TRBJ1-1; no clear D gene. Germline lookup yields CDR1 SGHNT and CDR2 YYREEE (reference sequence). The CDR3 extends over 13 amino acids. Deletions cut 6 bases from V and 2 bases from J, with 11 bases between. CDR3 protein: CASKSGDNTEAFF. The DNA of the CDR3 is TGTGCCAGCAAATCAGGTGACAACACTGAAGCTTTCTTT.

Comments on this clone: Distinct nucleotide sequences in the sample also encode this CDR3. This chain joins TRBV27 and TRBJ1-5; D is undetermined. Germline-derived CDR1 and CDR2 are MNHEY and SMNVEV (reference sequence). The V end lost 2 bases, the J end lost 1 base, and 6 bases lay between the germline ends. This CDR3 region has 14 residues. DNA for the CDR3: TGTGCCAGCAGTTTAATAGGCAGCAATCAGCCCCAGCATTTT. This codes for CASSLIGSNQPQHF.

The chain links TRBV9 to TRBJ2-7; D assignment may be TRBD1 or TRBD2 (5 bases each). V was cut by 3 bases and J by 2 bases, with 12 bases left in between. This CDR3 is 14 amino acids long. In germline, CDR1 is SGDLS, CDR2 YYNGEE. The CDR3 DNA is TGTGCCAGCAGCGAGTGGGACGGACCCTACGAGCAGTACTTC. Translation gives CASSEWDGPYEQYF.

V usage is TRBV2 and J usage is TRBJ2-1; TRBD2 matches 9 bases. Germline loops: CDR1 SNHLY, CDR2 FYNNEI. V was pared by 8 bases and J by 2 bases, with 7 bases of the junction left unmatched. The CDR3 runs 15 residues. The CDR3 sequence: CASQEGTSPYNEQFF. The DNA for the CDR3 is TGTGCCAGCCAGGAGGGGACTAGCCCCTACAATGAGCAGTTCTTC.

The rearrangement joins TRBV7-3 to TRBJ2-7; 12 bases match TRBD2. J gave up 4 bases and V 5 bases, and 6 bases lay outside the gene matches. This CDR3 region has 15 residues. Germline V gene sequence: CDR1 SGHTA, CDR2 FQGTGA. As DNA, the CDR3 is TGTGCCAGCAGCCCTGGACTAGCGGGAAAATACGAGCAGTACTTC. Amino acid sequence: CASSPGLAGKYEQYF.

The chain combines TRBV28 with TRBJ1-4, with TRBD1 identical over 8 bases. Germline V CDR1 and CDR2: MDHEN, SYDVKM. This CDR3 has 15 amino acids. V dropped 6 bases and J dropped 8; count of bases not matched to a gene: 11. CDR3 residues: CASRGLTGDREKLFF. CDR3 coding DNA: TGTGCCAGCAGGGGGTTGACAGGGGATCGGGAAAAACTGTTTTTT. The variable domain in full, completed from reference TRBV28 and TRBJ1-4, reads DVKVTQSSRYLVKRTGEKVFLECVQDMDHENMFWYRQDPGLGLRLIYFSYDVKMKEKGDIPEGYSVSREKKERFSLILESASTNQTSMYLCASRGLTGDREKLFFGSGTQLSVL.

The chain recombines TRBV7-9 with TRBJ2-1; TRBD2 might be the D (6 bases). CDR1 and CDR2 (germline): SEHNR, FQNEAQ (reference sequence). The CDR3 consists of 16 residues. Deletions cut 0 bases from V and 6 bases from J, with 15 bases between. CDR3: CASSLATGLPINEQFF. CDR3 nucleotide sequence: TGTGCCAGCAGCTTAGCGACGGGACTCCCCATCAATGAGCAGTTCTTC.

The chain employs TRBV5-6 and TRBJ2-7; maybe TRBD2 (6 bases). This CDR3 is 12 amino acids long. Trimming stripped 3 bases from V and 7 bases from J, with 11 bases between. CDR1 is SGHDT and CDR2 is YYEEEE in the germline V gene. CDR3 bases: TGTGCCAGCAGCTGGTCCGGGGGAGAGCAGTACTTC. Translated, it gives CASSWSGGEQYF.

The gene calls are TRBV9 and TRBJ1-1; D is perhaps TRBD1 (6 bases). The CDR3 is 13 amino acids. Trimming pared 6 bases from V and 3 bases from J, leaving 12 bases between. Germline V CDR1 and CDR2: SGDLS, YYNGEE. Here the CDR3 reads CASTGQGYTEAFF. DNA of the CDR3: TGTGCCAGCACTGGTCAGGGGTACACTGAAGCTTTCTTT.

V and J are TRBV7-3 and TRBJ2-1; TRBD1 is a possible D gene (6 bases). V shed 0 bases and J shed 7 bases, with 10 bases lying between them. Germline CDR1 SGHTA, CDR2 FQGTGA. The CDR3 consists of 14 residues. CDR3 nucleotides: TGTGCCAGCAGCTTAACGGGTGACAGGAATGAGCAGTTCTTC. Amino acids: CASSLTGDRNEQFF.

The chain carries TRBV10-3 and TRBJ1-1, with a tentative D call TRBD1 (5 bases). Germline lookup yields CDR1 ENHRY and CDR2 SYGVKD. The CDR3 runs to 14 residues. Trimming cost V 8 bases and J 0 bases, with 13 bases left between them. The CDR3: CAIWDGAVNTEAFF. CDR3 DNA sequence: TGTGCCATCTGGGACGGGGCGGTGAACACTGAAGCTTTCTTT.

This clone was seen a handful of times. V gene TRBV19 combines with J gene TRBJ1-1; D is perhaps TRBD1 (5 bases). The germline V gene has CDR1 LNHDA and CDR2 SQIVND (reference sequence). V was clipped by 2 bases and J by 0 bases, with 10 bases between them. The length of the CDR3 is 15 residues. The CDR3 DNA sequence: TGTGCCAGTAGTATATGGCGGGGCATGAACACTGAAGCTTTCTTT. It translates to CASSIWRGMNTEAFF.

The chain couples TRBV9 to TRBJ2-6, with D hard to call. V lost 4 bases and J 1 base, leaving 12 bases between the germline ends. This CDR3 has 16 residues. The germline V gene has CDR1 SGDLS and CDR2 YYNGEE. CDR3 in DNA: TGTGCCAGCAGCCTTCTCGCTTTGTCTGGGGCCAACGTCCTGACTTTC. Encoded protein: CASSLLALSGANVLTF.

V and J are TRBV5-1 and TRBJ2-7; no reliable D call. V lost 0 bases and J 6 bases, leaving 10 bases between the germline ends. Germline CDR1 is SGHRS and CDR2 is YFSETQ. CDR3 length: 13 amino acids. CDR3 coding DNA: TGCGCCAGCAGCTTGGCCGCGAGAATCGAGCAGTACTTC. This sequence encodes CASSLAARIEQYF.

The chain carries TRBV27 and TRBJ1-5, with unresolved D. CDR1 is MNHEY, CDR2 SMNVEV, per germline (reference sequence). CDR3 length equals 14 residues. Trimming removed 5 bases at V and 7 bases at J, with 15 bases between. CDR3 bases: TGTGCCAGCAGTCCCAACAGTGGCGGACAGCCCCAGCATTTT. Translation: CASSPNSGGQPQHF.

This chain joins TRBV7-9 and TRBJ2-1, with D unclear. The CDR3 is 13 residues long. Trimming cost V 4 bases and J 6 bases, with 10 bases left between them. Germline V gene sequence: CDR1 SEHNR, CDR2 FQNEAQ (reference sequence). The CDR3 DNA follows: TGTGCCAGCAGCTCGGGTGGCGGCAATGAGCAGTTCTTC. This translates into CASSSGGGNEQFF.

The CDR3 DNA reads as TGTGCCTGGAGTGTACTCACAGGGTCCTACGAGCAGTACTTC. Protein sequence: CAWSVLTGSYEQYF. The V and J genes are TRBV30 and TRBJ2-7; a possible D gene is TRBD1 (6 bases). Trimming pared 0 bases from V and 1 base from J, leaving 10 bases between. This CDR3 region has 14 residues. Germline assignment: CDR1 GTSNPN and CDR2 SVGIG (reference sequence).

This chain joins TRBV25-1 and TRBJ2-3; possible D gene TRBD2, 5 bases. The CDR3 length is 14 residues. V lost 5 bases to trimming and J lost 5 bases, with 14 bases between them. Germline V lookup: CDR1 MGHDK, CDR2 SYGVNS. CDR3 loop: CASSPRTLGDTQYF. For the CDR3, the DNA is TGTGCCAGCAGTCCTAGGACTCTCGGAGATACGCAGTATTTT.

The genes are TRBV15 and TRBJ2-1; unclear D gene. This CDR3 is 14 amino acids long. With 3 bases removed from V and 0 bases from J, the gap between germline ends came to 6 bases. Germline values: CDR1 LNHNV, CDR2 YYDKDF (reference sequence). CDR3 residues: CATSRGNSYNEQFF. CDR3 coding DNA: TGTGCCACCAGCAGGGGGAACTCCTACAATGAGCAGTTCTTC.

V is TRBV7-9 and J is TRBJ2-2, with unresolved D. The V end lost 8 bases, the J end lost 6 bases, and 4 bases lay between the germline ends. This CDR3 region has 10 residues. Germline V gene sequence: CDR1 SEHNR, CDR2 FQNEAQ (reference sequence). The CDR3 loop reads CASWAGELFF. The CDR3 region has the DNA TGTGCCAGCTGGGCCGGGGAGCTGTTTTTT.

The V gene is TRBV5-8, the J gene TRBJ2-7; tentative D call: TRBD2 (5 bases). The germline V gene encodes CDR1 SGHTS and CDR2 YDEGEE. CDR3 size: 13 residues. Trimming took 3 bases from V and 6 from J, leaving 13 bases between them. The DNA of the CDR3 is TGTGCCAGCAGCTCCCTTTTACGGGGCGAGCAGTACTTC. It specifies CASSSLLRGEQYF. Filled out from reference TRBV5-8 and TRBJ2-7, the complete variable domain reads EAGVTQSPTHLIKTRGQQATLRCSPISGHTSVYWYQQALGLGLQFLLWYDEGEERNRGNFPPRFSGRQFPNYSSELNVNALELEDSALYLCASSSLLRGEQYFGPGTRLTVT.

This clone was seen once. This rearrangement joins TRBV6-5 to TRBJ2-7; possibly TRBD1 for D (6 bases). CDR1 and CDR2 from the germline V gene are MNHEY and SVGAGI. The V gene lost 4 bases and the J gene lost 2 bases, with 15 bases spanning the gap. The CDR3 is 15 residues long. The CDR3 DNA is TGTGCCAGCAGTTGGGTCACGACAGGACCCTACGAGCAGTACTTC. Translation gives CASSWVTTGPYEQYF.